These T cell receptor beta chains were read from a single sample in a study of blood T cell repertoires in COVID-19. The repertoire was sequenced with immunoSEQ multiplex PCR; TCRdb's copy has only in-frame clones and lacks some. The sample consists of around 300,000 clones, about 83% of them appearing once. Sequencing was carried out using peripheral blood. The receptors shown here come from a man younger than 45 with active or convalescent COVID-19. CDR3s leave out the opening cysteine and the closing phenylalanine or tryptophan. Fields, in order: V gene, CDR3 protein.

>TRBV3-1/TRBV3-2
ASSHSSYNEQF
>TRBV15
ATSRDGGGRSYEQY
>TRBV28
ASSFSGLALNTQY
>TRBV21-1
ASSKALRERPYEQY
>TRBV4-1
ASSQVIDSYEQY
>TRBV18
ASSPTAGAIETQY
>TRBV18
ASSPSRGGNEKLF
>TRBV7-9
ASSLARRREMSYNEQF
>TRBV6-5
ASSYSRGGTEAF
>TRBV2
ASIMGLAGLREQF
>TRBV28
ASTKAGGTGANVLT
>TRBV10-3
AISENIRELF
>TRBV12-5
ASGSPGQGSSYNSPLH
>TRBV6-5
ASSRLGGNEQF
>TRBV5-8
ASTIGAFGNTIY
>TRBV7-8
ASTRSSGANVLT
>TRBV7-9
AGGAQINNEQF
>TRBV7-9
AGAGEDGTEAF
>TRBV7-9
ASSPSAGVLGNTIY
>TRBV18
ASSLTRDRGMETQY
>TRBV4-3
ASSQDPAGASTDTQY
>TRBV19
ASSIGTGPRGQY
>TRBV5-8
ASGRGNYGYT
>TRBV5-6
ASSKRLGVSSYEQY
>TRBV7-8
ASSRTGGRNTGELF
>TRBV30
AWSPGTGVNTEAF